A single sample gave rise to the 17 T cell receptor beta chains below, sequenced in a study of T-cell memory formation after mild COVID-19. One entry per CDR3 protein, called by TCRdb with MiXCR from the 5' RACE reads. This sample has about 350,000 distinct CDR3 sequences, with around 15% found just once. The sample taken for sequencing was PBMCs or a T cell subset sorted from them (not recorded which). Every receptor here comes from a young man who had mild COVID-19 (a few samples of this study predate the infection). Cell type and time point are not known.

The chain combines TRBV20-1 with TRBJ2-7, with D possibly being TRBD1 or TRBD2 (5 bases each). V shed 6 bases and J shed 6 bases, with 21 bases lying between them. The CDR3 covers 14 residues. Looked up from germline, CDR1 is DFQATT and CDR2 is SNEGSKA (reference sequence). The CDR3 here is CSATRDGPEGEQYF. The CDR3 DNA follows: TGCAGTGCCACCCGGGACGGTCCGGAAGGCGAGCAGTACTTC.

This clonotype was seen only a few times. Germline and junction disagree at one end, which may indicate a read error. The chain uses TRBV6-6 and TRBJ2-1; D gene unclear. This CDR3 is built from 11 residues. Germline V gene sequence: CDR1 MNHNY, CDR2 SVGAGI (reference sequence). The CDR3 protein is CASSYQTVQIF. In DNA, the CDR3 is TGTGCCAGCAGTTACCAGACCGTACAGATCTTC.

This clonotype was seen many times. The chain carries TRBV24-1 and TRBJ1-5, with D hard to call. The germline CDR1 and CDR2 sequences are KGHDR and SFDVKD. This CDR3 comprises 13 residues. Between the trimmed V and J ends, which lost 6 bases and 4 bases, there was a span of 9 bases. The CDR3 DNA reads TGTGCCACCAGTCCAGGTTGGAATCAGCCCCAGCATTTT. Protein product: CATSPGWNQPQHF.

This clonotype has only a few counts. The genes are TRBV28 and TRBJ2-2, with D possibly TRBD2 on 6 matching bases. Trimming pared 8 bases from V and 6 bases from J, leaving 10 bases between. Germline CDR1 MDHEN, CDR2 SYDVKM. The CDR3 consists of 12 residues. CDR3 sequence reads: CASGGEPGELFF. The CDR3, as DNA: TGTGCCAGCGGAGGGGAGCCCGGGGAGCTGTTTTTT.

The chain recombines TRBV20-1 with TRBJ1-2, with a weak D call TRBD1 (6 bases). Germline CDR1 is DFQATT and CDR2 is SNEGSKA (reference sequence). Trimming took 5 bases from V and 0 from J, leaving 7 bases between them. This CDR3 contains 12 residues. The CDR3 reads CSAGGANYGYTF. As DNA, the CDR3 is TGCAGTGCTGGGGGCGCTAACTATGGCTACACCTTC.

The sample holds many counts of this clonotype. The gene calls are TRBV12-3 or TRBV12-4 and TRBJ2-5; D not resolved. There are 14 residues in the CDR3. Trimming pared 6 bases from V and 4 bases from J, leaving 15 bases between. Here the CDR3 reads CASSYIALVETQYF. The CDR3 DNA is TGTGCCAGCAGCTATATCGCGCTAGTAGAGACCCAGTACTTC.

This clonotype was counted between two and nine times. This chain connects TRBV7-9 to TRBJ2-3, with 8 bases that match TRBD2. The CDR3 totals 16 residues. CDR1 is SEHNR, CDR2 FQNEAQ, per germline (reference sequence). V was clipped by 9 bases and J by 5 bases; unmatched bases: 16. CDR3 loop: CASTHLNSGAEDTQYF. DNA for the CDR3: TGTGCCAGTACCCACCTTAATAGCGGGGCGGAAGATACGCAGTATTTT.

This clonotype was detected a few times. The J gene is TRBJ2-7, the V gene TRBV5-1; no clear D. The CDR3 spans 12 residues. CDR1 SGHRS and CDR2 YFSETQ come from the germline V gene. V lost 4 bases to trimming and J lost 10 bases, with 15 bases between them. CDR3: CASSPDLLKQYF. The CDR3, as DNA: TGCGCCAGCAGCCCGGACCTTCTAAAACAGTACTTC. Full variable domain (remainder filled in from reference TRBV5-1 and TRBJ2-7): KAGVTQTPRYLIKTRGQQVTLSCSPISGHRSVSWYQQTPGQGLQFLFEYFSETQRNKGNFPGRFSGRQFSNSRSEMNVSTLELGDSALYLCASSPDLLKQYFGPGTRLTVT.

The rearrangement joins TRBV4-3 to TRBJ1-2, with 8 bases lining up with TRBD1. Germline CDR1 is LGHNA and CDR2 is YSLEER. The V segment lost 5 bases and the J segment 7 bases; nucleotides outside the gene matches: 3. CDR3 length: 12 residues. CDR3 loop: CASSFTGGGYTF. As DNA, the CDR3 is TGCGCCAGCAGCTTCACAGGGGGTGGCTACACCTTC.

This clonotype occurred many times. The chain has TRBV6-2 or TRBV6-3 and TRBJ1-1; D may be TRBD1 (5 bases). Trimming took off 4 bases at V and 1 base at J, with 22 bases between the two ends. The CDR3 runs to 18 residues. The germline V gene encodes CDR1 MNHEY and CDR2 SVGEGT. The CDR3 protein is CASSSFTSRFRGNTEAFF. The CDR3 DNA follows: TGTGCCAGCAGTTCGTTCACAAGTCGGTTTAGGGGGAACACTGAAGCTTTCTTT.

The chain carries TRBV6-5 and TRBJ2-7; no firm D call. Germline CDR1 is MNHEY and CDR2 is SVGAGI. Trimming cost V 2 bases and J 3 bases, with 14 bases left between them. This CDR3 region has 15 residues. The DNA for the CDR3 is TGTGCCAGCAGTTACAGATCCCGGGCCGGCTACGAGCAGTACGTC. Protein: CASSYRSRAGYEQYV.

The gene calls are TRBV5-1 and TRBJ2-2; D may be TRBD1 (5 bases). CDR3 length equals 17 residues. With 1 base removed from V and 2 bases from J, the gap between germline ends came to 15 bases. Germline values: CDR1 SGHRS, CDR2 YFSETQ. The CDR3 region is CASSLNLRRANTGELFF. In DNA form, the CDR3 reads TGCGCCAGCAGCTTGAACCTTCGCAGGGCTAACACCGGGGAGCTGTTTTTT.

This chain links TRBV6-1 with TRBJ1-1; D is undetermined. The V gene's germline CDR1 is MNHNS and CDR2 SASEGT. V lost 4 bases and J 10 bases, leaving 25 bases between the germline ends. The CDR3 has 16 residues. The DNA for the CDR3 is TGTGCCAGCAGTGCCCCATGGCGCAGGCACCCCGAGGGAGCTTTCTTT. As protein: CASSAPWRRHPEGAFF.

There are a few counts of this clonotype. The chain couples TRBV7-2 to TRBJ2-1; 7 bases match TRBD2. Germline values: CDR1 SGHTA, CDR2 FQGNSA. The CDR3 is 12 amino acids. With V trimmed by 4 bases and J by 10 bases, 4 bases remained unmatched. The CDR3 reads CASSSPGGEQFF. CDR3 nucleotides: TGTGCCAGCAGCTCCCCGGGAGGAGAGCAGTTCTTC.

The DNA for the CDR3 is TGTGCCAGCAGTTTAAGGGCAGGGGATCAGCCCCAGCATTTT. It is translated as CASSLRAGDQPQHF. The chain has TRBV12-3 or TRBV12-4 and TRBJ1-5, with D possibly TRBD1 on 6 matching bases. The CDR3 contains 14 residues. Trimming cost V 2 bases and J 5 bases, with 10 bases left between them.

This clonotype has a handful of counts. The chain has TRBV27 and TRBJ1-2, with D uncertain. V was cut by 2 bases and J by 5 bases, with 15 bases left in between. Germline CDR1 is MNHEY and CDR2 is SMNVEV (reference sequence). CDR3 length equals 15 residues. The chain's CDR3 is CASSLVPTLNYGYTF. For the CDR3, the DNA is TGTGCCAGCAGTTTAGTTCCCACCCTGAATTATGGCTACACCTTC.

The chain carries TRBV4-1 and TRBJ2-1; 9 bases map to TRBD2. From germline, CDR1 is MGHRA and CDR2 YSYEKL. The CDR3 runs to 15 residues. The V segment lost 1 base and the J segment 9 bases; nucleotides outside the gene matches: 7. CDR3 DNA sequence: TGCGCCAGCAGCCAAGGGCGGACTAGCGTTGGTGAGCAGTTCTTC. Translating gives CASSQGRTSVGEQFF.